The subject of this entry is one T cell receptor beta chain. Antigen specificity is unknown. The time point: neoterminal ileum biopsy at postoperative endoscopy, about 6 months after surgery. V lost 7 bases and J lost 0; bases outside the gene matches: 6. The CDR3 is made up of 14 amino acids. Germline V gene data show CDR1 as SQVTM and CDR2 as ANQGSEA. The data belong to a study of T cell repertoires in ileal Crohn's disease. The overall study: Median disease duration was about 7.9 years; 35% smoked at surgery. Whole-study findings and limits: Sorted CD8 T cells held more high-frequency clones than CD4. Compared with non-smokers, active smokers at surgery showed more clonal expansions.

The repertoire was sequenced with immunoSEQ multiplex PCR; TCRdb's copy has only in-frame clones and lacks some. The data hold about 2,500 clones, with 78% observed a single time. Input material: ileal tissue. The origin of this receptor is an adult with Crohn's disease. The chain uses TRBV29-1 and TRBJ1-3; 7 bases fit TRBD1. The CDR3: CSARQGGSGNTIYF. The CDR3 region has the DNA TGCAGCGCCCGACAGGGCGGCTCTGGAAACACCATATATTTT.